This TCR beta chain was found in a study of blood T cell repertoires in COVID-19. This CDR3 is 18 amino acids long. The germline V gene encodes CDR1 MDHEN and CDR2 SYDVKM. V was cut by 5 bases and J by 0 bases, with 20 bases left in between. Using immunoSEQ multiplex PCR, the repertoire was profiled, and TCRdb retains in-frame clones only, with some absent. The sample records under 300,000 clones, nearly 90% being singletons. This chain joins TRBV28 and TRBJ1-3; TRBD1 might be the D (5 bases). The material sequenced was PBMCs or T cells enriched from blood (not recorded which). The receptor was derived from a woman aged 55 to 70 who had recovered from COVID-19. For the CDR3, the DNA is TGTGCCAGCAGTCCGCCCTTGGGGGGTATCCTCTCTGGAAACACCATATATTTT. As protein: CASSPPLGGILSGNTIYF.